One and the same sample provided the 20 T cell receptor beta chains below, sequenced in a study of response to subunit inactivated influenza vaccine. TCRdb used MiXCR to reprocess the RT-PCR reads, holding one entry per CDR3 protein. Of 650,000 to 850,000 distinct CDR3 sequences in the sample, roughly 13% were seen once. Sequencing was performed on PBMCs from blood, taken 14 days before vaccination. The origin of the receptors is a man aged 50 or older who received an inactivated influenza vaccine.

The V and J genes are TRBV5-1 and TRBJ2-1; D not certain. The CDR3 covers 12 residues. The ends were cut back, 0 bases at V and 8 bases at J, with 6 bases in the middle. Germline V lookup: CDR1 SGHRS, CDR2 YFSETQ. The CDR3 sequence: CASSLGEYEQFF. The CDR3 nucleotides read TGCGCCAGCAGCTTGGGAGAGTATGAGCAGTTCTTC.

This clonotype was observed a few times. The J gene is TRBJ1-3, the V gene TRBV20-1; D gene ambiguous. The germline V gene has CDR1 DFQATT and CDR2 SNEGSKA (reference sequence). CDR3 length: 13 residues. The V end lost 5 bases, the J end lost 4 bases, and 12 bases lay between the germline ends. The CDR3 loop reads CSALRNLGNTIYF. As DNA, the CDR3 is TGCAGTGCTCTAAGAAACCTCGGAAACACCATATATTTT.

The CDR3 region has the DNA TGTGCCAGCAAGGAAGGCAATGAGCAGTTCTTC. Translated, it gives CASKEGNEQFF. The chain couples TRBV2 to TRBJ2-1, with unresolved D. The V and J ends lost 7 bases and 6 bases respectively, with 7 bases between them. The length of the CDR3 is 11 residues. Germline V gene lookup returns CDR1 SNHLY and CDR2 FYNNEI.

The rearrangement uses TRBV15 and TRBJ2-2; D unclear. V lost 2 bases and J 4 bases, leaving 14 bases between the germline ends. The V gene's germline CDR1 is LNHNV and CDR2 YYDKDF (reference sequence). This CDR3 is built from 16 residues. The DNA of the CDR3 is TGTGCCACCAGCAGAAGGACCGCTATAATCACCGGGGAGCTGTTTTTT. Protein: CATSRRTAIITGELFF.

There are many counts of this clonotype. This chain uses TRBV27 with TRBJ2-1, with D possibly TRBD1 on 6 matching bases. CDR1 and CDR2 from the germline V gene are MNHEY and SMNVEV (reference sequence). Trimming removed 5 bases at V and 3 bases at J, with 14 bases between. The length of the CDR3 is 15 residues. CDR3 residues: CASSLLRGVYNEQFF. The CDR3, as DNA: TGTGCCAGCAGTCTCCTCAGGGGAGTCTACAATGAGCAGTTCTTC.

CDR3 in amino acids: CSAGTGTSGLTQYF. In DNA, the CDR3 is TGCAGTGCTGGGACCGGGACTAGCGGATTAACGCAGTATTTT. This chain uses TRBV20-1 with TRBJ2-3; 11 nucleotides line up with TRBD2. The CDR3 covers 14 residues. Germline CDR1 DFQATT, CDR2 SNEGSKA (reference sequence). V lost 5 bases to trimming and J lost 9 bases; unmatched junction nucleotides: 10.

The chain links TRBV20-1 to TRBJ2-1; 12 nucleotides match TRBD2. Germline CDR1 reads DFQATT; CDR2 reads SNEGSKA (reference sequence). V lost 1 base to trimming and J lost 6 bases; unmatched junction nucleotides: 10. This CDR3 spans 17 amino acids. The CDR3: CSARGYPSGRARNEQFF. The CDR3 DNA reads TGCAGTGCTAGAGGCTACCCTAGCGGGAGGGCCCGCAATGAGCAGTTCTTC.

This rearrangement joins TRBV20-1 to TRBJ2-3; TRBD1 matches 8 bases. The CDR3 spans 16 residues. Germline CDR1 DFQATT, CDR2 SNEGSKA (reference sequence). V lost 4 bases, J lost 5 bases, and 14 bases stayed unmatched. The CDR3 loop reads CSATPGRQGIRDTQYF. In DNA, the CDR3 is TGCAGTGCTACCCCTGGGAGACAGGGGATTCGAGATACGCAGTATTTT.

This clonotype was detected only a few times. J is TRBJ2-3 and V is TRBV4-1; 12 bases fit TRBD2. The CDR3 runs 16 residues. Germline lookup yields CDR1 MGHRA and CDR2 YSYEKL. V dropped 4 bases and J dropped 5; count of bases not matched to a gene: 7. The CDR3 spells CASSPTSGGNVDTQYF. As DNA, the CDR3 is TGCGCCAGCAGCCCAACTAGCGGGGGGAATGTAGATACGCAGTATTTT.

This clonotype showed up just a few times. J is TRBJ2-3 and V is TRBV5-1, with D possibly matching TRBD1 (5 bases). Germline V lookup: CDR1 SGHRS, CDR2 YFSETQ. V dropped 0 bases and J dropped 7 bases, with 12 bases sitting between them. The CDR3 has 14 residues. The CDR3: CASSLGGATNTQYF. CDR3 sequence (DNA): TGCGCCAGCAGCTTGGGTGGGGCCACGAATACGCAGTATTTT.

This rearrangement joins TRBV12-3 or TRBV12-4 to TRBJ2-1; possibly TRBD1 or TRBD2 for D (6 bases each). The V end lost 6 bases, the J end lost 6 bases, and 12 bases lay between the germline ends. This CDR3 comprises 13 residues. The CDR3 loop is CASRTKGGNEQFF. CDR3 nucleotides: TGTGCCAGCAGGACTAAGGGGGGCAATGAGCAGTTCTTC.

This clonotype was detected a few times. The chain combines TRBV20-1 with TRBJ1-2, with 7 bases lining up with TRBD1. CDR1 is DFQATT and CDR2 is SNEGSKA in the germline V gene (reference sequence). V lost 6 bases, J lost 3 bases, and 7 bases stayed unmatched. CDR3 length equals 13 residues. The CDR3 loop reads CSALPGTDYGYTF. The CDR3 bases are TGCAGTGCCTTACCCGGGACAGACTATGGCTACACCTTC.

The chain couples TRBV20-1 to TRBJ2-1, with D unclear. This CDR3 spans 14 amino acids. Germline V gives CDR1 DFQATT, CDR2 SNEGSKA (reference sequence). V lost 2 bases and J 3 bases, leaving 11 bases between the germline ends. The CDR3 spells CSARPRPGYNEQFF. CDR3 coding DNA: TGCAGTGCTAGACCCCGTCCAGGCTACAATGAGCAGTTCTTC.

The CDR3: CASFGGGAYEQYF. DNA for the CDR3: TGTGCCAGCTTTGGGGGGGGGGCCTACGAGCAGTACTTC. V is TRBV28 and J is TRBJ2-7, with 7 nucleotides matching TRBD2. The CDR3 is 13 residues long. With V trimmed by 8 bases and J by 2 bases, 6 bases remained unmatched. CDR1 and CDR2 from the germline V gene are MDHEN and SYDVKM. The full variable domain, its missing parts supplied by reference TRBV28 and TRBJ2-7, is DVKVTQSSRYLVKRTGEKVFLECVQDMDHENMFWYRQDPGLGLRLIYFSYDVKMKEKGDIPEGYSVSREKKERFSLILESASTNQTSMYLCASFGGGAYEQYFGPGTRLTVT.

Comments on this clonotype: One junction end does not reproduce the germline sequence, and a read error may be involved. The rearrangement uses TRBV12-3 or TRBV12-4 and TRBJ2-2, with D possibly matching TRBD2 (5 bases). The CDR3 runs 13 residues. The CDR3 bases are TGTGCCAGCAGTGGGCCCAACGCCGGGGAGATGTTTTTT. Protein sequence: CASSGPNAGEMFF.

The chain uses TRBV5-1 and TRBJ1-6; a weak D match, TRBD1 (5 bases). The germline V and J ends were trimmed by 1 base and 7 bases, with 9 bases remaining between them. The CDR3 has 14 amino acids. The V gene's germline CDR1 is SGHRS and CDR2 YFSETQ. CDR3 nucleotide sequence: TGCGCCAGCAGCTTGATAGGGGTCAATTCACCCCTCCACTTT. Its translation is CASSLIGVNSPLHF.

This clonotype was detected only a few times. J is TRBJ2-3 and V is TRBV10-3; a possible D gene is TRBD2 (6 bases). Trimming stripped 7 bases from V and 4 bases from J, with 15 bases between. This CDR3 spans 14 amino acids. Germline V gives CDR1 ENHRY, CDR2 SYGVKD. The CDR3 spells CAIKVGGSADTQYF. The CDR3 DNA reads TGTGCCATCAAGGTCGGAGGGTCTGCAGATACGCAGTATTTT.

This clonotype showed up many times. The chain couples TRBV7-9 to TRBJ2-1, with 11 bases matching TRBD2. Germline trimming cut 8 bases from V and 3 bases from J; bases unmatched to any gene: 0. The germline V gene has CDR1 SEHNR and CDR2 FQNEAQ (reference sequence). The CDR3 contains 13 residues. This CDR3 reads CASGLAGYNEQFF. In DNA form, the CDR3 reads TGTGCCAGCGGACTAGCGGGCTACAATGAGCAGTTCTTC.

This clonotype was counted many times. The chain uses TRBV4-3 and TRBJ2-3; 8 bases match TRBD1. Germline V gives CDR1 LGHNA, CDR2 YSLEER. V gave up 4 bases and J gave up 1 base; unmatched junction bases: 4. This CDR3 spans 15 amino acids. The chain's CDR3 is CASSRETGGTDTQYF. CDR3 sequence (DNA): TGCGCCAGCAGCCGCGAGACAGGGGGCACAGATACGCAGTATTTT.

The rearrangement joins TRBV13 to TRBJ1-6, with 11 bases matching TRBD1. Unmatched junction bases numbered 12, after V lost 5 bases and J lost 0 bases. The CDR3 contains 20 residues. CDR1 and CDR2 from the germline V gene are PRHDT and FYEKMQ (reference sequence). The CDR3 spells CASSNRQGQGGSSYNSPLHF. For the CDR3, the DNA is TGTGCCAGCAGCAACCGGCAGGGACAGGGGGGGAGCTCCTATAATTCACCCCTCCACTTT. Based on the CDR3 plus reference TRBV13 and TRBJ1-6, the full variable domain is AAGVIQSPRHLIKEKRETATLKCYPIPRHDTVYWYQQGPGQDPQFLISFYEKMQSDKGSIPDRFSAQQFSDYHSELNMSSLELGDSALYFCASSNRQGQGGSSYNSPLHFGNGTRLTVT.